The 18 T cell receptor beta chains below were found in one sample sequenced in a study of blood T cell repertoires in COVID-19. TCRdb keeps only in-frame clones here, not all; method: immunoSEQ multiplex PCR. This table holds roughly 100,000 clones, about 86% found once. Sequenced: peripheral blood. The source of these receptors is a man aged 55 to 70 with acute or convalescent COVID-19.

V usage is TRBV7-9 and J usage is TRBJ2-1, with D tentatively TRBD2 (5 bases). V was trimmed by 5 bases and J by 3 bases, leaving 8 bases between them. This CDR3 is built from 13 residues. Germline loops: CDR1 SEHNR, CDR2 FQNEAQ (reference sequence). The chain's CDR3 is CASSPTSYNEQFF. The CDR3 coding sequence is TGTGCCAGCAGCCCTACTAGCTACAATGAGCAGTTCTTC.

This sequence joins TRBV6-5 and TRBJ1-4; 7 nucleotides line up with TRBD1. The junction had 9 bases not matched to a gene; V was cut back by 6 bases and J by 8 bases. The CDR3 runs to 14 residues. Per germline, CDR1 MNHEY and CDR2 SVGAGI. This CDR3 is CASRPQGVGEKLFF. The CDR3 DNA reads TGTGCCAGCAGACCGCAGGGGGTTGGGGAAAAACTGTTTTTT.

The chain employs TRBV21-1 and TRBJ1-3; the table's D call, TRBD1, was not checked against the DNA. TRBV21-1 is labeled a pseudogene. The CDR3 is 19 residues long. The CDR3 DNA reads TGTGCCAGCAGCAAAGAACGTAGGACAAGACCAACCTCTGGAAACACCATATATTTT. Amino acids: CASSKERRTRPTSGNTIYF.

This clone is medium-sized (0.01 to 0.1%) within its sample. The J gene is TRBJ2-5, the V gene TRBV30, with 11 bases aligning to TRBD2. Germline CDR1 reads GTSNPN; CDR2 reads SVGIG (reference sequence). The CDR3 covers 15 residues. The V segment lost 2 bases and the J segment 5 bases; nucleotides outside the gene matches: 7. CDR3 sequence reads: CAWSLTASGRETQYF. As DNA, the CDR3 is TGTGCCTGGAGTCTCACGGCTAGCGGGAGGGAGACCCAGTACTTC. Filled out from reference TRBV30 and TRBJ2-5, the complete variable domain reads SQTIHQWPATLVQPVGSPLSLECTVEGTSNPNLYWYRQAAGRGLQLLFYSVGIGQISSEVPQNLSASRPQDRQFILSSKKLLLSDSGFYLCAWSLTASGRETQYFGPGTRLLVL.

The chain uses TRBV6-4 and TRBJ2-2; a weak D match, TRBD2 (7 bases). Trimming took 6 bases from V and 3 from J, leaving 11 bases between them. This CDR3 spans 14 amino acids. The germline V gene has CDR1 MRHNA and CDR2 SNTAGT. In DNA, the CDR3 is TGTGCCAGCAGATCGGGGGGCGACACCGGGGAGCTGTTTTTT. This sequence encodes CASRSGGDTGELFF.

The J gene is TRBJ1-6, the V gene TRBV19, with 8 bases fitting TRBD1. Germline CDR1 LNHDA, CDR2 SQIVND (reference sequence). The trim removed 4 bases at V and 6 bases at J, leaving 5 bases unmatched. This CDR3 region has 15 residues. The CDR3: CASSKTGVGNSPLHF. The CDR3 DNA sequence: TGTGCCAGTAGTAAGACAGGGGTAGGTAATTCACCCCTCCACTTT.

V usage is TRBV4-1 and J usage is TRBJ2-1, with 7 bases matching TRBD2. V trimming: 1 base; J trimming: 1 base; junction bases outside the gene matches: 1. The CDR3 is 15 residues long. Germline V gives CDR1 MGHRA, CDR2 YSYEKL. This chain's CDR3 is CASSQGSGSYNEQFF. The DNA for the CDR3 is TGCGCCAGCAGCCAAGGTAGCGGGTCCTACAATGAGCAGTTCTTC.

This chain connects TRBV19 to TRBJ1-2; D may be TRBD1 (6 bases). V was clipped by 1 base and J by 7 bases, with 13 bases between them. The CDR3 runs to 14 residues. CDR1 and CDR2 (germline): LNHDA, SQIVND (reference sequence). CDR3 DNA: TGTGCCAGTAGTATAGCGGCAGGGGAGGGTGGCTACACCTTC. This gives the protein CASSIAAGEGGYTF.

The chain is built from TRBV27 and TRBJ1-1, with 7 bases identical to TRBD1. After removal of 2 bases from V and 4 bases from J, the junction contained 4 bases not matched to a gene. CDR3 length: 14 amino acids. Germline loops: CDR1 MNHEY, CDR2 SMNVEV (reference sequence). The CDR3: CASSLDRAGTEAFF. DNA for the CDR3: TGTGCCAGCAGTTTAGACAGGGCGGGCACTGAAGCTTTCTTT.

V is TRBV7-2 and J is TRBJ1-5; D not certain. Trimming shortened V by 5 bases and J by 5 bases, and 19 bases separated the two germline ends. CDR3 length equals 16 residues. Germline V CDR1 and CDR2: SGHTA, FQGNSA. The CDR3 reads CASSPLGSGIHQPQHF. In DNA form, the CDR3 reads TGTGCCAGCAGCCCCCTCGGGTCCGGGATCCATCAGCCCCAGCATTTT.

The rearrangement joins TRBV6-5 to TRBJ1-1, with no clear D. Germline CDR1 and CDR2: MNHEY and SVGAGI. Trimming pared 8 bases from V and 0 bases from J, leaving 10 bases between. This CDR3 contains 13 residues. As DNA, the CDR3 is TGTGCCAGCCAGCGAACGATGAACACTGAAGCTTTCTTT. Translation gives CASQRTMNTEAFF.

The gene calls are TRBV19 and TRBJ2-1; 9 nucleotides agree with TRBD2. The CDR3 runs 15 residues. From germline, CDR1 is LNHDA and CDR2 SQIVND (reference sequence). The junction had 9 bases not matched to a gene; V was cut back by 10 bases and J by 2 bases. The DNA for the CDR3 is TGTGCCACCAATAGCGGGAGTGGTGCCTACAATGAGCAGTTCTTC. Protein product: CATNSGSGAYNEQFF.

The sample holds a few counts of this clone. This chain connects TRBV15 to TRBJ2-2; 7 bases agree with TRBD1. The ends lost 0 bases at V and 7 bases at J; junction bases unmatched: 5. CDR3 length: 15 amino acids. Germline V gene sequence: CDR1 LNHNV, CDR2 YYDKDF (reference sequence). The CDR3 DNA reads as TGTGCCACCAGCAGAGATAGGGGGCTGGGCGGGGAGCTGTTTTTT. Its protein product is CATSRDRGLGGELFF.

The chain links TRBV6-5 to TRBJ2-3; 11 positions match TRBD2. CDR1 is MNHEY and CDR2 is SVGAGI in the germline V gene. The CDR3 covers 14 residues. The ends lost 10 bases at V and 5 bases at J; junction bases unmatched: 8. The DNA of the CDR3 is TGTGCCACTCTAGCGGGGGGTCTGGGAGATACGCAGTATTTT. As protein: CATLAGGLGDTQYF.

This clone appeared a single time. The chain recombines TRBV5-1 with TRBJ2-3, with TRBD1 as a possible D gene (6 bases). V gave up 4 bases and J gave up 0 bases, with 12 bases separating them. Germline values: CDR1 SGHRS, CDR2 YFSETQ. This CDR3 has 15 residues. The CDR3 DNA reads TGCGCCAGCAGCGCTCACACAGGGAGCACAGATACGCAGTATTTT. Translation gives CASSAHTGSTDTQYF.

There are a few counts of this clone. V gene TRBV20-1 combines with J gene TRBJ1-2; D not certain. The CDR3 is 9 residues long. Germline V lookup: CDR1 DFQATT, CDR2 SNEGSKA (reference sequence). The V end was cut by 7 bases, the J end by 8 bases, with 8 bases between. The CDR3 protein is CSGQRGYTF. CDR3 coding DNA: TGCAGTGGTCAGAGGGGCTACACCTTC.

This sequence joins TRBV4-1 and TRBJ2-7; the D gene is possibly TRBD1 (5 bases). Trimming removed 0 bases at V and 6 bases at J, with 9 bases between. Germline values: CDR1 MGHRA, CDR2 YSYEKL. The CDR3 is 13 amino acids. CDR3 amino acids: CASSQDRVREQYF. The CDR3 DNA follows: TGCGCCAGCAGCCAAGACAGGGTCCGCGAGCAGTACTTC.

CDR3 sequence reads: CASNGHPMATNEKLFF. CDR3 nucleotide sequence: TGTGCCAGCAATGGACACCCGATGGCAACTAATGAAAAACTGTTTTTT. This chain links TRBV28 with TRBJ1-4; the D gene is possibly TRBD1 (5 bases). Germline V gene data show CDR1 as MDHEN and CDR2 as SYDVKM. This CDR3 has 16 amino acids. Trimming took 7 bases from V and 0 from J, leaving 15 bases between them.